One sample yielded the 14 T cell receptor beta chains listed below, sequenced in a study of radiotherapy plus CTLA-4 blockade in lung cancer. Repertoires were generated with immunoSEQ multiplex PCR, while TCRdb's copy carries only in-frame clones and drops some. The sample holds about 51,000 clones, roughly three quarters seen once. The sample in question was peripheral blood, obtained from a patient treated with radiotherapy plus ipilimumab. The receptor source for this set is a human donor with non-small cell lung cancer who had a complete response to radiotherapy plus ipilimumab.

The chain joins TRBV14 to TRBJ2-1; 10 positions match TRBD2. The germline V gene has CDR1 SGHDN and CDR2 FVKESK. J gave up 8 bases and V 4 bases, and 8 bases lay outside the gene matches. CDR3 length equals 15 residues. The CDR3 nucleotides are TGTGCCAGCAGCCCCTTGGCTAGCGGGAGCTATGAGCAGTTCTTC. This encodes CASSPLASGSYEQFF.

This clone was counted a few times. The V call is TRBV27, the J call TRBJ2-5; no clear D. TRBJ2-7 matches the DNA end more closely, so the J call is doubtful. The CDR3 consists of 15 residues. From germline, CDR1 is MNHEY and CDR2 SMNVEV (reference sequence). This CDR3 reads CASSLSLPSFYEQYF. The CDR3 DNA is TGTGCCAGCAGTTTATCGTTGCCTTCATTCTACGAGCAGTACTTC.

The V gene is TRBV11-2, the J gene TRBJ1-1; D is undetermined. V gave up 5 bases and J gave up 3 bases, with 19 bases separating them. The CDR3 runs 16 residues. CDR1 and CDR2 from the germline V gene are SGHAT and FQNNGV. The CDR3 DNA reads TGTGCCAGCAGCGCCGTCCGGGGATGGTTGGACACTGAAGCTTTCTTT. This codes for CASSAVRGWLDTEAFF.

The chain uses TRBV5-6 and TRBJ2-7; TRBD1 aligns across 7 bases. The germline V gene has CDR1 SGHDT and CDR2 YYEEEE. The CDR3 sequence is 14 residues long. With 4 bases clipped from V and 3 bases from J, the junction kept 7 bases outside the gene matches. The CDR3 nucleotides are TGTGCCAGCAGCGACCGGGACAGACTCTACGAGCAGTACTTC. As protein: CASSDRDRLYEQYF.

The V call is TRBV28, the J call TRBJ1-3; D unclear. From germline, CDR1 is MDHEN and CDR2 SYDVKM. Deletions cut 9 bases from V and 4 bases from J, with 13 bases between. The CDR3 spans 13 residues. The CDR3 sequence is CASRRAEGNTIYF. CDR3 bases: TGTGCCAGTAGGCGGGCGGAAGGAAACACCATATATTTT.

This chain uses TRBV2 with TRBJ1-3; 8 bases match TRBD1. The CDR3 has 14 residues. V lost 5 bases and J lost 2; bases outside the gene matches: 2. Germline CDR1 and CDR2: SNHLY and FYNNEI. The CDR3 DNA sequence: TGTGCCAGCAGTACGGACAGGGCTGGAAACACCATATATTTT. It encodes CASSTDRAGNTIYF.

This clone has just one count. J is TRBJ2-1 and V is TRBV2; D is uncertain. Germline V gives CDR1 SNHLY, CDR2 FYNNEI. The CDR3 consists of 13 residues. V was pared by 2 bases and J by 6 bases, with 8 bases between. CDR3 nucleotide sequence: TGTGCCAGCAGTGAATCACAATTCAATGAGCAGTTCTTC. It encodes CASSESQFNEQFF.

This clone was detected a few times. The chain joins TRBV15 to TRBJ2-7; D unresolved. V was pared by 0 bases and J by 2 bases, with 11 bases between. The CDR3 length is 15 residues. Germline V lookup: CDR1 LNHNV, CDR2 YYDKDF (reference sequence). The CDR3 DNA is TGTGCCACCAGCAGAGACCCAGGATACACCTACGAGCAGTACGTC. Amino acid sequence: CATSRDPGYTYEQYV.

This sequence joins TRBV7-8 and TRBJ1-1; D remains ambiguous. CDR1 is SGHVS, CDR2 FQNEAQ, per germline. This CDR3 contains 14 residues. Deletions cut 3 bases from V and 0 bases from J, with 8 bases between. The CDR3 bases are TGTGCCAGCAGCTTGGGCAAACTGAACACTGAAGCTTTCTTT. The encoded protein is CASSLGKLNTEAFF.

V and J are TRBV5-1 and TRBJ1-2, with 7 bases identical to TRBD1. The CDR3 runs to 19 residues. Germline assignment: CDR1 SGHRS and CDR2 YFSETQ. After removal of 5 bases from V and 8 bases from J, the junction contained 27 bases not matched to a gene. In nucleotides, the CDR3 is TGCGCCAGCAGTACTCGCCCAACCGTGTGGACAGGACTCCAGGGGGGCTACACCTTC. The encoded protein is CASSTRPTVWTGLQGGYTF.

CDR3 amino acids: CATSRGEENTEAFF. The CDR3 DNA is TGTGCCACCAGCAGAGGGGAGGAAAACACTGAAGCTTTCTTT. The V gene is TRBV15, the J gene TRBJ1-1; D unresolved. The CDR3 consists of 14 residues. Trimming cost V 1 base and J 2 bases, with 8 bases left between them. Germline V gene data show CDR1 as LNHNV and CDR2 as YYDKDF (reference sequence).

The gene calls are TRBV7-9 and TRBJ2-3, with 7 bases identical to TRBD2. In germline, CDR1 is SEHNR, CDR2 FQNEAQ (reference sequence). Trimming at V came to 5 bases and at J to 5 bases, leaving 13 bases not matched to a gene. There are 16 residues in the CDR3. In DNA form, the CDR3 reads TGTGCCAGCAGCCCGGGGGGACCGTCGCTAGGAGATACGCAGTATTTT. Translation gives CASSPGGPSLGDTQYF.

J is TRBJ2-5 and V is TRBV4-3; 10 nucleotides agree with TRBD2. The J call is in doubt because the DNA end fits TRBJ2-7 better. Looked up from germline, CDR1 is LGHNA and CDR2 is YSLEER. The CDR3 is 17 amino acids. The CDR3 DNA is TGCGCCAGCAGCATCCTAGCGGGGGAGGGGTTCTTCTACGAGCAGTACTTC. Translation gives CASSILAGEGFFYEQYF.

The J gene is TRBJ1-1, the V gene TRBV19; 11 positions match TRBD1. Germline CDR1 reads LNHDA; CDR2 reads SQIVND (reference sequence). This CDR3 has 15 amino acids. Trimming took 8 bases from V and 5 from J; bases not matched to a gene: 10. The chain's CDR3 is CASQDRGLRGTEAFF. The CDR3 DNA is TGTGCCAGTCAGGACAGGGGGCTGAGGGGGACTGAAGCTTTCTTT.